One TCR beta chain is described in this entry. Its antigen is undetermined. These data belong to a study of cytomegalovirus exposure and HLA in healthy donors. Study observations and caveats: Three CMV-associated chains proved CMV antigen-specific in vitro. A later analysis linked 15,000 to 20,000 TCR beta sequences to HLA alleles at 0.05 false discovery rate.

PCR amplification relied on 60 Vbeta primers (plus 13 Jbeta primers). Sequencing used immunoSEQ multiplex PCR; TCRdb keeps in-frame clones, though not all of them. The table records fewer than 130,000 clones, over 65% of them present only once. This receptor was identified in a man aged 25 to 40 in good health and CMV-seropositive. Sample: PBMCs.

In nucleotides, the CDR3 is TGTGCCAGCAGATGGACTAGCGGGGGGGCCTACAATGAGCAGTTCTTC. It translates to CASRWTSGGAYNEQFF. This chain connects TRBV27 to TRBJ2-1; 15 positions match TRBD2. V trimming: 6 bases; J trimming: 2 bases; junction bases outside the gene matches: 2. Germline-derived CDR1 and CDR2 are MNHEY and SMNVEV (reference sequence). The CDR3 covers 16 residues.